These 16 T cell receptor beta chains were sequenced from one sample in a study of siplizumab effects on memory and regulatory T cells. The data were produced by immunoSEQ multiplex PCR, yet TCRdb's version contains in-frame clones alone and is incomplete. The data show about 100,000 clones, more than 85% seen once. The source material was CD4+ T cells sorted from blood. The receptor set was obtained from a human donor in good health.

The CDR3 DNA reads as TGTGCCAGCTCTTTGACCGGGGACACTGAAGCTTTCTTT. Protein product: CASSLTGDTEAFF. J is TRBJ1-1 and V is TRBV18; unclear D gene. Germline V CDR1 and CDR2: KGHSH, LQKENI. Trimming cost V 6 bases and J 3 bases, with 11 bases left between them. The CDR3 consists of 13 residues.

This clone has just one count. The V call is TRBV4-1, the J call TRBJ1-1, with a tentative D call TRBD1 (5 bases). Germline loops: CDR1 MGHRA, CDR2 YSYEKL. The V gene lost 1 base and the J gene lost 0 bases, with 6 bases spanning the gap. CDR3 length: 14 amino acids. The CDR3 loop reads CASSQGRVNTEAFF. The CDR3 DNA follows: TGCGCCAGCAGCCAAGGCAGGGTGAACACTGAAGCTTTCTTT.

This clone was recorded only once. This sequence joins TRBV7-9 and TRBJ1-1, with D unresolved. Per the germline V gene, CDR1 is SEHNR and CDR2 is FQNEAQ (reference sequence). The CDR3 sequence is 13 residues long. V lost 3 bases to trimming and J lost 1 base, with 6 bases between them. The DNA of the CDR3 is TGTGCCAGCAGCTTGTGGCAGAACACTGAAGCTTTCTTT. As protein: CASSLWQNTEAFF.

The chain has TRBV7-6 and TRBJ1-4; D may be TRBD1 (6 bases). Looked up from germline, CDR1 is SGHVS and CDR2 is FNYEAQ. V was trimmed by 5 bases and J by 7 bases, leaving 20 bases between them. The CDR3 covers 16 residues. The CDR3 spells CASSPIQGLEGEKLFF. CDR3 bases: TGTGCCAGCAGCCCTATACAGGGCCTTGAGGGTGAAAAACTGTTTTTT.

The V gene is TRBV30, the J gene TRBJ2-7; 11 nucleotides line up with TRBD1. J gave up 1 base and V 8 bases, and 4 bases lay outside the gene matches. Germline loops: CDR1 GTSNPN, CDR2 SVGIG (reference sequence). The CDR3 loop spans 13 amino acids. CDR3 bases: TGTGCCGGGGACAGGGGGTTTTCCTACGAGCAGTACTTC. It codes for CAGDRGFSYEQYF. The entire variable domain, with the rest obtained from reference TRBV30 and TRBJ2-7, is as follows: SQTIHQWPATLVQPVGSPLSLECTVEGTSNPNLYWYRQAAGRGLQLLFYSVGIGQISSEVPQNLSASRPQDRQFILSSKKLLLSDSGFYLCAGDRGFSYEQYFGPGTRLTVT.

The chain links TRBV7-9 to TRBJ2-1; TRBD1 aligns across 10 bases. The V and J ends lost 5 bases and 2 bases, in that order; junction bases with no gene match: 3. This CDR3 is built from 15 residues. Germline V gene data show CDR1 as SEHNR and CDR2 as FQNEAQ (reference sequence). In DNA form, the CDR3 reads TGTGCCAGCAGCCGCGGACAGGGGGCCTACAATGAGCAGTTCTTC. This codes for CASSRGQGAYNEQFF.

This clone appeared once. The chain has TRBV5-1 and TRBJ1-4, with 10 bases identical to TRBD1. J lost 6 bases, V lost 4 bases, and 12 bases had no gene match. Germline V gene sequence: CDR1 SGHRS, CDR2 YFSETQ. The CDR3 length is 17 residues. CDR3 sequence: CASSPGGTGVIDEKLFF. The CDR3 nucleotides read TGCGCCAGCAGCCCCGGCGGGACAGGGGTGATTGATGAAAAACTGTTTTTT.

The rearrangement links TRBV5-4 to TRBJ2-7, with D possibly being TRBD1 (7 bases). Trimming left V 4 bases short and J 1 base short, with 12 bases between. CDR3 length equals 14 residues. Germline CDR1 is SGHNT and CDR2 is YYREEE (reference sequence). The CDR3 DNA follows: TGTGCCAGCAGCCCAGGGGGGTATTCCTACGAGCAGTACTTC. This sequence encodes CASSPGGYSYEQYF.

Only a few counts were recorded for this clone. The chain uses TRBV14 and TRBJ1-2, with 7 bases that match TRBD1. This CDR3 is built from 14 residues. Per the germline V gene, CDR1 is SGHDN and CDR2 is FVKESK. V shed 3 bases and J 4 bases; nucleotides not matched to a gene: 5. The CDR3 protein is CASSHRQGPYGYTF. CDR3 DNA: TGTGCCAGCAGCCACCGACAGGGTCCCTATGGCTACACCTTC.

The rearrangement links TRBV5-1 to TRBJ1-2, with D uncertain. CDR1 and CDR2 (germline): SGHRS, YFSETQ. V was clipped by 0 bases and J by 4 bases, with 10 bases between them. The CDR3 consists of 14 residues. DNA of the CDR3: TGCGCCAGCAGCTTGGAAGGCAGCTTCTATGGCTACACCTTC. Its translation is CASSLEGSFYGYTF. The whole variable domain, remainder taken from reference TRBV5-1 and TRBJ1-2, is KAGVTQTPRYLIKTRGQQVTLSCSPISGHRSVSWYQQTPGQGLQFLFEYFSETQRNKGNFPGRFSGRQFSNSRSEMNVSTLELGDSALYLCASSLEGSFYGYTFGSGTRLTVV.

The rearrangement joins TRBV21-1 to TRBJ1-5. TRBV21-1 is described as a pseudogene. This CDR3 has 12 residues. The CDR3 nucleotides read TGTGCCAGGCTCAGCGCTAAACAGTCCCAGCATTTT. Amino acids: CARLSAKQSQHF.

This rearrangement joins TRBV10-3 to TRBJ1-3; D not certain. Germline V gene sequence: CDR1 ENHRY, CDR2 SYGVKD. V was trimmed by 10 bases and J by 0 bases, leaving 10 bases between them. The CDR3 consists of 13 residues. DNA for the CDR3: TGTGCCACCCGAGGGATCTCTGGAAACACCATATATTTT. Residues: CATRGISGNTIYF.

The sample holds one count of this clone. CDR3 bases: TGTGCCAGTAGTAGGCGGGCAGATCTAAGATCCTACAATGAGCAGTTCTTC. It translates to CASSRRADLRSYNEQFF. The gene calls are TRBV19 and TRBJ2-1, with D perhaps matching TRBD2 (5 bases). Germline V CDR1 and CDR2: LNHDA, SQIVND (reference sequence). The ends were cut back, 4 bases at V and 1 base at J, with 17 bases in the middle. This CDR3 is built from 17 residues. Complete variable domain (other parts from reference TRBV19 and TRBJ2-1): DGGITQSPKYLFRKEGQNVTLSCEQNLNHDAMYWYRQDPGQGLRLIYYSQIVNDFQKGDIAEGYSVSREKKESFPLTVTSAQKNPTAFYLCASSRRADLRSYNEQFFGPGTRLTVL.

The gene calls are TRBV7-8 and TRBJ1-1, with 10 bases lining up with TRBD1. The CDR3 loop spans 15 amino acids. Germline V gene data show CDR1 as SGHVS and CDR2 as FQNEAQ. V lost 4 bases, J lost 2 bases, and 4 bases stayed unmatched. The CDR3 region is CASSSRTGGNTEAFF. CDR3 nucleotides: TGTGCCAGCAGCTCTAGGACAGGGGGAAACACTGAAGCTTTCTTT.

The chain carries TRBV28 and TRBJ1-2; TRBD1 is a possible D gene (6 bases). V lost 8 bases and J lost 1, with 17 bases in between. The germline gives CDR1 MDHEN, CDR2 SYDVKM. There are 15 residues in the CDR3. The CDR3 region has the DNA TGTGCCAGCCTCTATGGGCAGGGGAGTAACTATGGCTACACCTTC. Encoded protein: CASLYGQGSNYGYTF.

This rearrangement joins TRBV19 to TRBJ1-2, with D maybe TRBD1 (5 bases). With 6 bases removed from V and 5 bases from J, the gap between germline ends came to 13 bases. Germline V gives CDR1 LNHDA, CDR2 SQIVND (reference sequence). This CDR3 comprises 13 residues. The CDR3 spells CASRNTQGYGYTF. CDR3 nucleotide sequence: TGTGCCAGTAGGAATACGCAGGGTTATGGCTACACCTTC.